This T cell receptor (beta chain) originates from a study of regulatory T cells in long-lasting Graves disease. Study results and caveats: Fewer public clonotypes were shared by new patients (approximately 1,000) than by persistent patients (around 2,800).

Construction of TCR beta libraries relied on iRepertoire HTBI primers and on Arm-PCR targeting CDR3 regions. TCRdb called the multiplex PCR reads again in MiXCR, with one record for every CDR3 protein. The sample has 600,000 to 650,000 distinct CDR3 sequences, 15% to 20% seen once. Time point here: newly diagnosed GD, antithyroid drugs for less than 3 months. PBMC-derived RNA was used for the TCR library. Notes on this clonotype: Its antigen is unidentified.

Trimming took 5 bases from V and 9 from J, leaving 17 bases between them. CDR1 SEHNR and CDR2 FQNEAQ come from the germline V gene (reference sequence). The CDR3 contains 14 residues. These data also featured in a second study, about T cells in Graves' hyperthyroidism and ophthalmopathy.

The V gene is TRBV7-9, the J gene TRBJ2-4; a weak D match, TRBD1 (6 bases). The TCR originated in a woman in her 30s with Graves disease. Here the sequenced sample was peripheral blood mononuclear cells (PBMCs), taken at new diagnosis, from a patient treated with antithyroid drugs. In nucleotides, the CDR3 is TGTGCCAGCAGCCCAAACAGGGATCCAATCATTCAGTACTTC. Translated, it gives CASSPNRDPIIQYF.